The present entry profiles one TCR beta chain with its context. What it binds is unknown. Despite likely unrecorded immune exposures, the donors were nominally healthy at the time of sampling. This record belongs to a study of cytomegalovirus exposure and HLA in healthy donors. Whole-study results and caveats: As a later analysis revealed, the rate of TCR association differed by HLA locus, with DRB1 most and HLA-C fewest.

The CDR3 is 15 residues long. Germline CDR1 and CDR2: SGHNT and YYREEE (reference sequence). Unmatched junction bases numbered 13, after V lost 3 bases and J lost 8 bases. The PCR ran on 60 Vbeta and 13 Jbeta primers. In the study's own analysis: Among the unique TCR beta chains that a later analysis counted, 70 million to 85 million in all, roughly 11 million were shared. Clones were sequenced by immunoSEQ multiplex PCR, and TCRdb holds only the in-frame ones, with some missing. Clonal size and the V and J genes are those of that table, whereas D and trimming came from the DNA. The table lists approximately 110,000 clones, approximately 82% of them singletons.

V and J are TRBV5-4 and TRBJ1-2, with 7 bases aligning to TRBD1. The sequenced sample was PBMCs. The TCR comes from a man aged 35-49 years in good health and CMV-seropositive. The CDR3 DNA reads TGTGCCAGCAGCTCCCGTGGCAGGGGGACTTACGGCTACACCTTC. Its protein product is CASSSRGRGTYGYTF.